This T cell receptor (beta chain) was recovered during a study of cytomegalovirus exposure and HLA in healthy donors. Across the study: When 350 to 500 donors were genotyped, about 81% of them were found to fall in the Caucasian-associated ancestry cluster. Notes on the study in general: Some V segments (TRBV6-2 and TRBV6-3 among them) were excluded as indistinguishable.

The PCR employed 60 Vbeta primers together with 13 Jbeta primers. Some clones are missing from TCRdb's copy, which holds only in-frame ones; the method was immunoSEQ multiplex PCR. The profile shows tens of thousands of clones, roughly three fifths of them singletons. Germline trimming cut 2 bases from V and 1 base from J; bases unmatched to any gene: 4. CDR1 is SGHRS, CDR2 YFSETQ, per germline. The CDR3 length is 15 residues. On this clone: The antigen is unknown.

This rearrangement joins TRBV5-1 to TRBJ2-3; TRBD1 matches at 7 bases. The specimen sequenced was PBMCs. This receptor was identified in a woman between 25 and 40 years old in good health and CMV-seronegative. DNA of the CDR3: TGCGCCAGCAGCTTTCAGACAGGGCGCACAGATACGCAGTATTTT. Translation gives CASSFQTGRTDTQYF.